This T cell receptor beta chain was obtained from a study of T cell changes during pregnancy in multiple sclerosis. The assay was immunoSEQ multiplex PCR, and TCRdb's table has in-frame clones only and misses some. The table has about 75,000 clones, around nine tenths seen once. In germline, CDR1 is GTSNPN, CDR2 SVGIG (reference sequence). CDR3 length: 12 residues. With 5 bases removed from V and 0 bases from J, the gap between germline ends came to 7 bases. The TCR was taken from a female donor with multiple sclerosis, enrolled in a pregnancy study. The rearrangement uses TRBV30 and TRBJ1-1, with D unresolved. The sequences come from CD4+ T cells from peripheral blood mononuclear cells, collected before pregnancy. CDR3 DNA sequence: TGTGCCTGGGCCCGGTTGAACACTGAAGCTTTCTTT. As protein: CAWARLNTEAFF.